The sequence of this TCR beta chain was determined in a study of T cells in Graves' hyperthyroidism and ophthalmopathy. This CDR3 has 14 residues. V was cut by 4 bases and J by 0 bases, with 9 bases left in between. Germline CDR1 and CDR2: LNHDA and SQIVND (reference sequence). Using RNA transcripts as the source, TCR beta CDR3 regions were amplified. The TCR CDR3 was amplified in a first-round RT-PCR using the HTBI primer set. TCRdb re-derived calls from the multiplex PCR reads in MiXCR, one entry per CDR3 protein. The table has 350,000 to 400,000 distinct CDR3 sequences, about 15% seen once. This chain connects TRBV19 to TRBJ2-5, with D perhaps matching TRBD2 (7 bases). What was sequenced was blood. The TCR was taken from a woman aged 60-70 years with Graves' hyperthyroidism. The CDR3 spells CASSKGGYQETQYF. In DNA form, the CDR3 reads TGTGCCAGTAGTAAGGGGGGGTACCAAGAGACCCAGTACTTC.